The clone carrying this TCR beta chain showed up just once. Its antigen is undetermined. This entry is derived from a study of cytomegalovirus exposure and HLA in healthy donors. Germline-derived CDR1 and CDR2 are LNHDA and SQIVND (reference sequence). The CDR3 is made up of 16 amino acids. V dropped 7 bases and J dropped 2; count of bases not matched to a gene: 11. Primers included in the PCR were 60 Vbeta and 13 Jbeta primers. Assay used: immunoSEQ multiplex PCR; TCRdb lists only in-frame clones, some missing. Of roughly 190,000 clones listed, approximately 78% are singletons. General observations from the study: It has been reported that TCR beta sequences accurately predicted the HLA-A and HLA-B alleles of most subjects. As confirmed in vitro, a few CMV-associated chains were specific for CMV antigens. The study recorded 150 to 200 TCR beta chains that were cytomegalovirus-associated. Further analysis was carried out later, and it showed several of the most significant clusters appearing linked to common viral pathogens.

The clonotype was recovered from a woman aged 18-29 years in good health and CMV-seronegative. The sample comprised PBMCs. This chain connects TRBV19 to TRBJ2-3, with 8 positions matching TRBD2. The CDR3 DNA reads as TGTGCCAGTAATTACGGGGGGGGCTTAAACACAGATACGCAGTATTTT. Its translation is CASNYGGGLNTDTQYF.